The next 23 T cell receptor beta chains were all read from a single sample in a study of OX40 agonist ivuxolimab in advanced cancers. Clones were read by immunoSEQ multiplex PCR, and TCRdb kept only the in-frame ones, dropping some. There are about 10,000 clones in the sample; about nine tenths occur only once, and around 13% lies in the top ten. Specimen: CD4+ or CD8+ T cells sorted from blood, collected in a trial of the OX40 agonist ivuxolimab. Source of these receptors: an adult with an advanced solid tumor such as melanoma, head and neck, liver or kidney cancer.

The V and J genes are TRBV7-9 and TRBJ1-1, with a weak D call TRBD1 (5 bases). The CDR3 consists of 14 residues. Germline CDR1 SEHNR, CDR2 FQNEAQ (reference sequence). V was pared by 6 bases and J by 1 base, with 12 bases between. CDR3 coding DNA: TGTGCCAGCAGGAGCAGGGTGGAGAACACTGAAGCTTTCTTT. This encodes CASRSRVENTEAFF.

The chain combines TRBV4-1 with TRBJ1-3, with D tentatively TRBD1 (5 bases). Trimming removed 4 bases from V and 2 bases from J, with 12 bases in between. The germline gives CDR1 MGHRA, CDR2 YSYEKL. This CDR3 region has 15 residues. CDR3 sequence (DNA): TGCGCCAGCAGCCTCCTTGGGGGGGCTGGAAACACCATATATTTT. It codes for CASSLLGGAGNTIYF.

This clone was recorded only once. The V gene is TRBV7-8, the J gene TRBJ2-1, with a possible D match to TRBD1 (6 bases). The V end lost 6 bases, the J end lost 0 bases, and 12 bases lay between the germline ends. The V gene's germline CDR1 is SGHVS and CDR2 FQNEAQ. This CDR3 spans 15 amino acids. The DNA of the CDR3 is TGTGCCAGCAGTTTCGACAGGTACTCCTACAATGAGCAGTTCTTC. Translation: CASSFDRYSYNEQFF.

V is TRBV25-1 and J is TRBJ1-6; 9 bases agree with TRBD1. Germline loops: CDR1 MGHDK, CDR2 SYGVNS. Unmatched junction bases numbered 2, after V lost 1 base and J lost 7 bases. This CDR3 spans 15 amino acids. This CDR3 is CASSEWGTGNSPLHF. As DNA, the CDR3 is TGTGCCAGCAGTGAATGGGGGACAGGGAATTCACCCCTCCACTTT.

This clone showed up just a few times. The rearrangement links TRBV29-1 to TRBJ2-1; D is undetermined. This CDR3 is 12 amino acids long. Per germline, CDR1 SQVTM and CDR2 ANQGSEA. V was pared by 8 bases and J by 4 bases, with 12 bases between. The CDR3 here is CSIRRAYNEQFF. The DNA for the CDR3 is TGCAGCATTCGCCGGGCGTACAATGAGCAGTTCTTC.

J is TRBJ1-2 and V is TRBV11-3; unclear D gene. The CDR3 is 13 residues long. The germline gives CDR1 SGHNT, CDR2 YENEEA. V gave up 0 bases and J gave up 7 bases, with 9 bases separating them. The CDR3 loop reads CASSLDRGGGYTF. The CDR3 region has the DNA TGTGCCAGCAGCTTAGATCGGGGAGGTGGCTACACCTTC.

The chain links TRBV5-4 to TRBJ2-7, with 9 positions matching TRBD1. Germline V gene lookup returns CDR1 SGHNT and CDR2 YYREEE (reference sequence). With V trimmed by 5 bases and J by 3 bases, 3 bases remained unmatched. This CDR3 is 13 amino acids long. The DNA of the CDR3 is TGTGCCAGCAGGACGACAGGGGGCTACGAGCAGTACTTC. This gives the protein CASRTTGGYEQYF.

V and J are TRBV7-9 and TRBJ2-1, with TRBD2 matching 11 bases. The length of the CDR3 is 16 residues. The germline V gene has CDR1 SEHNR and CDR2 FQNEAQ (reference sequence). The J segment lost 4 bases and the V segment lost 5 bases, leaving 7 bases of the junction unmatched. CDR3 in amino acids: CASSPSTSGGYNEQFF. The CDR3, as DNA: TGTGCCAGCAGCCCTTCAACTAGCGGGGGTTACAATGAGCAGTTCTTC. Drawing the rest from reference TRBV7-9 and TRBJ2-1, the complete variable domain is DTGVSQNPRHKITKRGQNVTFRCDPISEHNRLYWYRQTLGQGPEFLTYFQNEAQLEKSRLLSDRFSAERPKGSFSTLEIQRTEQGDSAMYLCASSPSTSGGYNEQFFGPGTRLTVL.

V and J are TRBV19 and TRBJ2-3; D may be TRBD1 (6 bases). There are 13 residues in the CDR3. The V and J ends lost 8 bases and 1 base respectively, with 10 bases between them. CDR1 and CDR2 (germline): LNHDA, SQIVND (reference sequence). The CDR3: CASAEGGTDTQYF. DNA for the CDR3: TGTGCCAGTGCCGAGGGGGGCACAGATACGCAGTATTTT. Complete variable domain (other parts from reference TRBV19 and TRBJ2-3): DGGITQSPKYLFRKEGQNVTLSCEQNLNHDAMYWYRQDPGQGLRLIYYSQIVNDFQKGDIAEGYSVSREKKESFPLTVTSAQKNPTAFYLCASAEGGTDTQYFGPGTRLTVL.

V and J are TRBV5-1 and TRBJ1-5; D is ambiguous. Looked up from germline, CDR1 is SGHRS and CDR2 is YFSETQ. Trimming cost V 4 bases and J 0 bases, with 17 bases left between them. The CDR3 is made up of 17 amino acids. CDR3 sequence reads: CASSPPGRRNSNQPQHF. In DNA, the CDR3 is TGCGCCAGCAGCCCCCCAGGTAGGAGGAATAGCAATCAGCCCCAGCATTTT.

This rearrangement joins TRBV7-9 to TRBJ1-5; TRBD1 might be the D (6 bases). The CDR3 runs to 17 residues. Deletions cut 2 bases from V and 1 base from J, with 15 bases between. CDR1 and CDR2 from the germline V gene are SEHNR and FQNEAQ (reference sequence). The DNA of the CDR3 is TGTGCCAGCAGCTTACAGTCGGCAGGGGTAAGCAATCAGCCCCAGCATTTT. This encodes CASSLQSAGVSNQPQHF.

This clone was observed a single time. The chain combines TRBV27 with TRBJ1-2; maybe TRBD1 (6 bases). V was shortened by 3 bases and J by 2 bases, with 7 bases between the two germline ends. The CDR3 loop spans 13 amino acids. CDR1 MNHEY and CDR2 SMNVEV come from the germline V gene (reference sequence). CDR3 in amino acids: CASSLDSNYGYTF. The CDR3 nucleotides read TGTGCCAGCAGTTTGGACAGCAACTATGGCTACACCTTC.

The chain uses TRBV2 and TRBJ2-1, with 14 bases that match TRBD2. Germline V gives CDR1 SNHLY, CDR2 FYNNEI. V lost 10 bases and J lost 0; bases outside the gene matches: 8. The CDR3 is made up of 17 amino acids. The CDR3 DNA sequence: TGTGCCACGCAGGGACTAGCGGGGGCCAGCTCCTACAATGAGCAGTTCTTC. This sequence encodes CATQGLAGASSYNEQFF.

Comment on this clone: No conserved phenylalanine or tryptophan ends this CDR3, so it is likely a read error. Because the CDR3's place on the DNA is in doubt, the DNA is left out and the CDR3 is given as listed by TCRdb. This chain joins TRBV21-1 and TRBJ1-1. TRBV21-1 represents a pseudogene. The CDR3 is 15 amino acids in total, end residues counted. The CDR3 here is CASSKTVRGRGPPCI.

The chain couples TRBV5-4 to TRBJ1-3, with 7 positions matching TRBD1. CDR1 is SGHNT, CDR2 YYREEE, per germline (reference sequence). This CDR3 region has 15 residues. V trimming: 5 bases; J trimming: 0 bases; junction bases outside the gene matches: 5. The CDR3 region has the DNA TGTGCCAGCAGTCAGGGGGGCGTCTCTGGAAACACCATATATTTT. Amino acid sequence: CASSQGGVSGNTIYF.

This rearrangement joins TRBV6-5 to TRBJ1-6, with no clear D. Trimming removed 5 bases from V and 3 bases from J, with 8 bases in between. Germline CDR1 and CDR2: MNHEY and SVGAGI. This CDR3 has 14 amino acids. CDR3 in amino acids: CASSAGVYNSPLHF. CDR3 DNA sequence: TGTGCCAGCAGTGCAGGTGTCTATAATTCACCCCTCCACTTT.

Turning to this clone: The conserved final phenylalanine or tryptophan is absent from the CDR3, which likely points to a read error. The V call is TRBV6-5, the J call TRBJ1-2, with unresolved D. Germline CDR1 is MNHEY and CDR2 is SVGAGI. CDR3 length equals 13 residues. V lost 5 bases and J 8 bases, leaving 15 bases between the germline ends. The chain's CDR3 is CASSQSNTGGYTL. The CDR3 DNA follows: TGTGCCAGCAGTCAATCAAATACTGGGGGCTACACCCTC.

The gene calls are TRBV7-3 and TRBJ2-7; possibly TRBD2 for D (6 bases). CDR1 is SGHTA and CDR2 is FQGTGA in the germline V gene. Trimming stripped 5 bases from V and 2 bases from J, with 16 bases between. The CDR3 runs 15 residues. The CDR3 protein is CASSPGAGPTYEQYF. The CDR3 DNA reads TGTGCCAGCAGCCCGGGCGCGGGGCCTACCTACGAGCAGTACTTC.

The chain recombines TRBV13 with TRBJ2-1; TRBD2 matches 14 bases. Looked up from germline, CDR1 is PRHDT and CDR2 is FYEKMQ (reference sequence). The CDR3 is made up of 16 amino acids. The junction had 4 bases not matched to a gene; V was cut back by 4 bases and J by 5 bases. CDR3 residues: CASSSLTSGGDNEQFF. The CDR3 region has the DNA TGTGCCAGCAGCTCATTGACTAGCGGGGGGGACAATGAGCAGTTCTTC.

This clone has only a few counts. The chain joins TRBV28 to TRBJ2-1; maybe TRBD1 (6 bases). V was cut by 9 bases and J by 4 bases, with 7 bases left in between. Germline CDR1 and CDR2: MDHEN and SYDVKM. The length of the CDR3 is 11 residues. CDR3 in DNA: TGTGCCAGGCAGGGGTACAATGAGCAGTTCTTC. Translating gives CARQGYNEQFF.

The chain is built from TRBV13 and TRBJ2-5, with TRBD2 identical over 10 bases. Germline CDR1 and CDR2: PRHDT and FYEKMQ (reference sequence). The ends lost 8 bases at V and 5 bases at J; junction bases unmatched: 8. CDR3 size: 14 residues. CDR3 sequence: CASSLAGLRETQYF. DNA of the CDR3: TGTGCCAGCTCACTAGCGGGGCTAAGGGAGACCCAGTACTTC.

The chain recombines TRBV6-1 with TRBJ2-7; TRBD1 might be the D (6 bases). The V end was cut by 6 bases, the J end by 3 bases, with 6 bases between. The CDR3 extends over 11 amino acids. Per the germline V gene, CDR1 is MNHNS and CDR2 is SASEGT. The CDR3, as DNA: TGTGCCAGCAGGGACAGCTACGAGCAGTACTTC. Its protein product is CASRDSYEQYF.

This clone was seen only once. The V call is TRBV2, the J call TRBJ2-2, with 8 bases lining up with TRBD1. Germline V CDR1 and CDR2: SNHLY, FYNNEI. The J segment lost 0 bases and the V segment lost 6 bases, leaving 6 bases of the junction unmatched. The CDR3 sequence is 16 residues long. The CDR3 spells CASRLTGQANTGELFF. The CDR3 DNA is TGTGCCAGCAGACTTACGGGACAGGCGAACACCGGGGAGCTGTTTTTT.